This TCR beta chain derives from a study of early T cells in non-severe SARS-CoV-2 infection. Separate cDNA molecules each had unique molecular identifiers attached to them. TCRdb itself ran the 5' RACE reads through MiXCR, one entry per CDR3 protein. The sample holds 83,000 or so distinct CDR3 sequences, around 9.3% seen once. This clonotype was observed a few times. Looked up from germline, CDR1 is SNHLY and CDR2 is FYNNEI. This CDR3 has 14 residues. Trimming took off 3 bases at V and 6 bases at J, with 12 bases between the two ends. The sample here was whole blood, taken at baseline. The chain employs TRBV2 and TRBJ2-4; D is possibly TRBD1 (6 bases). This TCR came from an adult who was a healthcare worker with PCR-confirmed SARS-CoV-2 infection or an uninfected control (not recorded which). The CDR3 nucleotides read TGTGCCAGCAGTGATAGGGGGACGGGAAACATTCAGTACTTC. Translation gives CASSDRGTGNIQYF.